Below are 24 T cell receptor beta chains sequenced from a single sample in a study of blood T cell repertoires in COVID-19. Sequencing used immunoSEQ multiplex PCR; TCRdb keeps in-frame clones, though not all of them. The sample records 50,000 to 85,000 clones, around 82% being singletons. Source material: peripheral blood. These receptors were collected from a man in his sixties with acute or convalescent COVID-19.

The chain couples TRBV7-2 to TRBJ2-7, with 10 bases identical to TRBD1. After removal of 6 bases from V and 2 bases from J, the junction contained 4 bases not matched to a gene. Germline V gene sequence: CDR1 SGHTA, CDR2 FQGNSA. This CDR3 is 14 amino acids long. CDR3 nucleotides: TGTGCCAGCAGGCCTGGACAGGGGGCCTACGAGCAGTACGTC. It yields the protein CASRPGQGAYEQYV.

This clone has just one count. The chain couples TRBV3-1 (or the pseudogene TRBV3-2) to TRBJ2-6; 9 bases fit TRBD2. Unmatched junction bases numbered 15, after V lost 6 bases and J lost 3 bases. The germline V gene has CDR1 LGHDT and CDR2 YNNKEL (reference sequence). The CDR3 covers 19 residues. CDR3 DNA sequence: TGTGCCAGCAGAACATCCGGGACTCGCGGGGGGGTTGGGGCCAACGTCCTGACTTTC. Protein: CASRTSGTRGGVGANVLTF.

The chain is built from TRBV4-1 and TRBJ2-5, with 7 bases that match TRBD1. The length of the CDR3 is 16 residues. The germline gives CDR1 MGHRA, CDR2 YSYEKL. J lost 3 bases, V lost 6 bases, and 13 bases had no gene match. Here the CDR3 reads CASRPTLTGDEETQYF. CDR3 sequence (DNA): TGCGCCAGCAGGCCCACCCTTACAGGGGATGAAGAGACCCAGTACTTC.

V gene TRBV6-7 combines with J gene TRBJ2-1, with D unclear. Being an ORF, TRBV6-7 has a function that is uncertain. V lost 7 bases and J lost 5, with 12 bases in between. The CDR3 is made up of 13 amino acids. The chain's CDR3 is CASISRFDNEQFF. As DNA, the CDR3 is TGTGCCAGCATTTCGAGGTTTGACAATGAGCAGTTCTTC.

This chain connects TRBV7-9 to TRBJ1-1; D may be TRBD1 (5 bases). This CDR3 contains 15 residues. Germline CDR1 is SEHNR and CDR2 is FQNEAQ (reference sequence). The V and J ends lost 0 bases and 1 base respectively, with 9 bases between them. CDR3 in DNA: TGTGCCAGCAGCTTAGCGAAGGGGAAGAACACTGAAGCTTTCTTT. This codes for CASSLAKGKNTEAFF.

This clone appeared a few times. The chain couples TRBV19 to TRBJ1-5; no clear D. From germline, CDR1 is LNHDA and CDR2 SQIVND (reference sequence). The CDR3 runs to 13 residues. V lost 4 bases to trimming and J lost 2 bases, with 6 bases between them. For the CDR3, the DNA is TGTGCCAGTAGTAGCGGGCGCAATCAGCCCCAGCATTTT. Translation gives CASSSGRNQPQHF.

Ten or more counts support this clone. The chain has TRBV6-5 and TRBJ1-1; no firm D call. Trimming cost V 6 bases and J 0 bases, with 8 bases left between them. The CDR3 is 13 residues long. Germline CDR1 reads MNHEY; CDR2 reads SVGAGI. Here the CDR3 reads CASRKSMNTEAFF. DNA for the CDR3: TGTGCCAGCAGGAAGTCTATGAACACTGAAGCTTTCTTT.

The V gene is TRBV3-1 (or the pseudogene TRBV3-2), the J gene TRBJ2-7; D is uncertain. This CDR3 is 12 amino acids long. Germline V gene data show CDR1 as LGHDT and CDR2 as YNNKEL (reference sequence). Trimming cost V 1 base and J 4 bases, with 5 bases left between them. In nucleotides, the CDR3 is TGTGCCAGCAGCCAAGGTCCTTACGAGCAGTACGTC. Its translation is CASSQGPYEQYV.

This sequence joins TRBV28 and TRBJ2-3; D remains unclear. The CDR3 has 14 residues. Trimming pared 5 bases from V and 3 bases from J, leaving 12 bases between. In germline, CDR1 is MDHEN, CDR2 SYDVKM. The CDR3 is CASSRERMTDTQYF. The CDR3, as DNA: TGTGCCAGCAGTAGAGAACGAATGACAGATACGCAGTATTTT. The full variable domain, its missing parts supplied by reference TRBV28 and TRBJ2-3, is DVKVTQSSRYLVKRTGEKVFLECVQDMDHENMFWYRQDPGLGLRLIYFSYDVKMKEKGDIPEGYSVSREKKERFSLILESASTNQTSMYLCASSRERMTDTQYFGPGTRLTVL.

J is TRBJ2-4 and V is TRBV12-3 or TRBV12-4; weak D call: TRBD2 (7 bases). CDR3 size: 12 residues. V gave up 8 bases and J gave up 6 bases, with 11 bases separating them. Written as DNA, the CDR3 is TGTGCCAGCTCGGGGGGCGGAAACATTCAGTACTTC. Translation gives CASSGGGNIQYF.

This clone occurred once. The V call is TRBV5-1, the J call TRBJ2-1, with 8 nucleotides matching TRBD1. The V gene end was trimmed by 4 bases and the J gene end by 6 bases; junction bases not matched to a gene: 9. The germline gives CDR1 SGHRS, CDR2 YFSETQ. This CDR3 contains 15 residues. In DNA form, the CDR3 reads TGCGCCAGCAGCGGAACCGGACAGGGTGGCAATGAGCAGTTCTTC. Amino acids: CASSGTGQGGNEQFF.

The chain uses TRBV19 and TRBJ2-1; 11 bases map to TRBD2. Germline CDR1 reads LNHDA; CDR2 reads SQIVND (reference sequence). V shed 7 bases and J 7 bases; nucleotides not matched to a gene: 6. The CDR3 covers 14 residues. In nucleotides, the CDR3 is TGTGCCAGTACTATCGCTAGCGGGGGGAATGAGCAGTTCTTC. Translating gives CASTIASGGNEQFF.

The rearrangement joins TRBV5-6 to TRBJ1-2; 8 positions match TRBD1. The J segment lost 7 bases and the V segment lost 2 bases, leaving 7 bases of the junction unmatched. This CDR3 has 14 residues. Germline V gene sequence: CDR1 SGHDT, CDR2 YYEEEE. CDR3 in amino acids: CASSFLDRGAGYTF. The CDR3 bases are TGTGCCAGCAGCTTTCTCGACAGGGGAGCTGGCTACACCTTC.

The V call is TRBV18, the J call TRBJ1-1; 7 nucleotides align to TRBD1. CDR3 length: 13 residues. J gave up 11 bases and V 0 bases, and 6 bases lay outside the gene matches. CDR1 and CDR2 (germline): KGHSH, LQKENI. The CDR3 bases are TGTGCCAGCTCACCACCTAACGGGGACAGCGCTTTCTTT. It codes for CASSPPNGDSAFF.

The chain combines TRBV27 with TRBJ1-2, with 8 nucleotides matching TRBD1. J lost 5 bases, V lost 7 bases, and 3 bases had no gene match. Germline V gene lookup returns CDR1 MNHEY and CDR2 SMNVEV (reference sequence). The CDR3 is 12 amino acids. The CDR3 DNA reads TGTGCCAGCACCGGACAGGGATATGGCTACACCTTC. This codes for CASTGQGYGYTF.

Comment on this clone: This sample includes further DNA sequences coding for the same CDR3. The rearrangement links TRBV29-1 to TRBJ1-4; 8 nucleotides match TRBD1. Germline V gives CDR1 SQVTM, CDR2 ANQGSEA. V lost 6 bases, J lost 5 bases, and 11 bases stayed unmatched. The CDR3 runs 15 residues. The DNA of the CDR3 is TGCAGCGTATCGAGTACAGGGGGGGGAAATGAAAAACTGTTTTTT. Its protein is CSVSSTGGGNEKLFF.

The chain is built from TRBV29-1 and TRBJ2-7, with D perhaps TRBD2 (5 bases). The ends were cut back, 5 bases at V and 2 bases at J, with 10 bases in the middle. Germline-derived CDR1 and CDR2 are SQVTM and ANQGSEA. This CDR3 is built from 12 residues. CDR3 in DNA: TGCAGCGTTTCGGACTCGGCCTACGAGCAGTACTTC. Its translation: CSVSDSAYEQYF.

The chain links TRBV7-9 to TRBJ1-2; 7 bases align to TRBD1. V lost 5 bases to trimming and J lost 10 bases; unmatched junction nucleotides: 10. Germline assignment: CDR1 SEHNR and CDR2 FQNEAQ (reference sequence). The CDR3 runs to 13 residues. CDR3 amino acids: CASSAAGGADYTF. The DNA of the CDR3 is TGTGCCAGCAGCGCTGCAGGGGGAGCGGACTACACCTTC.

About this clone: A read error may account for a junction end that differs from germline. The chain employs TRBV14 and TRBJ1-4, with D maybe TRBD1 (5 bases). CDR1 is SGHDN and CDR2 is FVKESK in the germline V gene. The CDR3 runs to 15 residues. The CDR3 nucleotides read TGTGCCAGCAGCCAAGAGCAGGGTTTTAATCAAAAACTGTTTTTT. Translated, it gives CASSQEQGFNQKLFF. The variable domain in full, completed from reference TRBV14 and TRBJ1-4, reads EAGVTQFPSHSVIEKGQTVTLRCDPISGHDNLYWYRRVMGKEIKFLLHFVKESKQDESGMPNNRFLAERTGGTYSTLKVQPAELEDSGVYFCASSQEQGFNQKLFFGSGTQLSVL.

The chain has TRBV19 and TRBJ1-5; D might be TRBD1 (6 bases). The CDR3 totals 15 residues. Germline V gene lookup returns CDR1 LNHDA and CDR2 SQIVND (reference sequence). Trimming shortened V by 1 base and J by 4 bases, and 11 bases separated the two germline ends. DNA of the CDR3: TGTGCCAGTAGTATAGGGGGGGGGCTGAATCAGCCCCAGCATTTT. It codes for CASSIGGGLNQPQHF. Looking up the rest from reference TRBV19 and TRBJ1-5 gives the full variable domain: DGGITQSPKYLFRKEGQNVTLSCEQNLNHDAMYWYRQDPGQGLRLIYYSQIVNDFQKGDIAEGYSVSREKKESFPLTVTSAQKNPTAFYLCASSIGGGLNQPQHFGDGTRLSIL.

The table lists this clone with a few counts. This chain joins TRBV30 and TRBJ2-4; perhaps TRBD1 as D (5 bases). The germline V gene encodes CDR1 GTSNPN and CDR2 SVGIG (reference sequence). The CDR3 extends over 13 amino acids. The germline V and J ends were trimmed by 1 base and 10 bases, with 14 bases remaining between them. CDR3 region: CAWSDGAVGIQYF. The CDR3 DNA reads as TGTGCCTGGAGTGATGGGGCAGTTGGTATTCAGTACTTC.

V usage is TRBV6-5 and J usage is TRBJ1-5; no clear D gene. In germline, CDR1 is MNHEY, CDR2 SVGAGI. The CDR3 contains 15 residues. Trimming shortened V by 0 bases and J by 2 bases, and 8 bases separated the two germline ends. The CDR3 DNA reads as TGTGCCAGCAGTTACTCGAGGGCAGGCAATCAGCCCCAGCATTTT. Protein: CASSYSRAGNQPQHF.

DNA of the CDR3: TGTGCCAGCAGGGCTACAGGGTTTTTAGAGACCCAGTACTTC. This gives the protein CASRATGFLETQYF. The J gene is TRBJ2-5, the V gene TRBV2, with TRBD1 as a possible D gene (6 bases). V lost 6 bases to trimming and J lost 4 bases, with 15 bases between them. CDR3 length equals 14 residues. CDR1 and CDR2 (germline): SNHLY, FYNNEI.

The V and J genes are TRBV19 and TRBJ2-3; no clear D. Trimming shortened V by 7 bases and J by 4 bases, and 21 bases separated the two germline ends. The CDR3 covers 16 residues. Germline V lookup: CDR1 LNHDA, CDR2 SQIVND (reference sequence). CDR3 amino acids: CASTGPRRGYADTQYF. The CDR3 nucleotides are TGTGCCAGTACCGGTCCGAGGAGAGGTTACGCAGATACGCAGTATTTT.